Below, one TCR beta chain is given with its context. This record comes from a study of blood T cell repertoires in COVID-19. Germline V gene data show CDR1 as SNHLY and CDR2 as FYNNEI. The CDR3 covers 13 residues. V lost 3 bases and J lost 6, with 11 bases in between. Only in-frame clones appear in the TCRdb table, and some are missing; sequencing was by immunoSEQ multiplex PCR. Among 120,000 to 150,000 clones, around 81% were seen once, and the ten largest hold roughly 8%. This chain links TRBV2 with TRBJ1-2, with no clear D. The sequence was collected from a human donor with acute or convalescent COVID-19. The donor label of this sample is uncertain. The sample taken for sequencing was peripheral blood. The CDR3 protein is CASSEGGYNGYTF. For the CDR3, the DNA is TGTGCCAGCAGTGAGGGAGGGTACAATGGCTACACCTTC.